The 14 T cell receptor beta chains below come from one sample, sequenced in a study of blood T cell repertoires in COVID-19. Some clones are missing from TCRdb's copy, which holds only in-frame ones; the method was immunoSEQ multiplex PCR. The sample carries 130,000 or so clones, around nine tenths recorded once. Sequenced: peripheral blood. Every receptor here comes from a woman aged 45-65 years with acute or convalescent COVID-19.

The V call is TRBV6-2 or TRBV6-3, the J call TRBJ1-4; 8 positions agree with TRBD1. V gave up 0 bases and J gave up 10 bases; unmatched junction bases: 1. Germline V gene lookup returns CDR1 MNHEY and CDR2 SVGEGT. This CDR3 has 13 residues. The CDR3 reads CASSYSGQGKLFF. The CDR3 nucleotides read TGTGCCAGCAGTTACTCAGGACAGGGAAAACTGTTTTTT.

V and J are TRBV19 and TRBJ1-5; D possibly corresponds to TRBD1 (5 bases). Trimming cost V 3 bases and J 0 bases, with 12 bases left between them. Germline V gene sequence: CDR1 LNHDA, CDR2 SQIVND (reference sequence). The CDR3 runs to 16 residues. CDR3 protein: CASSIQGGNSNQPQHF. CDR3 DNA sequence: TGTGCCAGTAGTATCCAGGGAGGAAATAGCAATCAGCCCCAGCATTTT.

V gene TRBV6-5 combines with J gene TRBJ2-7, with 8 bases aligning to TRBD1. The CDR3 runs to 14 residues. Germline V lookup: CDR1 MNHEY, CDR2 SVGAGI. V lost 4 bases and J lost 2; bases outside the gene matches: 4. CDR3 loop: CASSSQGGAYEQYF. The CDR3 DNA reads as TGTGCCAGCAGTTCACAGGGGGGAGCCTACGAGCAGTACTTC.

This clone was detected only once. This sequence joins TRBV6-5 and TRBJ2-7, with 14 bases aligning to TRBD2. V gave up 6 bases and J gave up 3 bases; unmatched junction bases: 4. This CDR3 is built from 15 residues. Germline lookup yields CDR1 MNHEY and CDR2 SVGAGI. CDR3 coding DNA: TGTGCCAGCAGGCTGGGGACTAGCGGGGGCTACGAGCAGTACTTC. It yields the protein CASRLGTSGGYEQYF.

CDR3 protein: CASSPPGGTGNTIYF. Written as DNA, the CDR3 is TGTGCCAGCTCACCACCGGGAGGGACTGGAAACACCATATATTTT. This chain uses TRBV18 with TRBJ1-3; D remains ambiguous. This CDR3 is 15 amino acids long. Germline V gene data show CDR1 as KGHSH and CDR2 as LQKENI. Trimming removed 0 bases at V and 2 bases at J, with 8 bases between.

Only one count was recorded for this clone. The chain uses TRBV5-4 and TRBJ2-1, with TRBD2 matching 11 bases. With 0 bases clipped from V and 7 bases from J, the junction kept 6 bases outside the gene matches. Germline-derived CDR1 and CDR2 are SGHNT and YYREEE (reference sequence). The CDR3 runs to 16 residues. CDR3 region: CASSLELAGVGNEQFF. The CDR3 DNA reads TGTGCCAGCAGCTTGGAACTAGCGGGAGTAGGGAATGAGCAGTTCTTC.

The CDR3 spells CASSLKTQGEMNTEAFF. CDR3 DNA sequence: TGTGCCAGCAGCTTAAAAACACAGGGGGAGATGAACACTGAAGCTTTCTTT. This chain connects TRBV7-2 to TRBJ1-1; 8 bases line up with TRBD1. The ends lost 2 bases at V and 0 bases at J; junction bases unmatched: 8. This CDR3 spans 17 amino acids. CDR1 SGHTA and CDR2 FQGNSA come from the germline V gene.

The chain employs TRBV5-1 and TRBJ1-1, with D unresolved. The V end lost 0 bases, the J end lost 5 bases, and 20 bases lay between the germline ends. The CDR3 runs to 17 residues. In germline, CDR1 is SGHRS, CDR2 YFSETQ. The CDR3 coding sequence is TGCGCCAGCAGCTTGGGAGGAGGCTCCCCAGGATTGACTGAAGCTTTCTTT. The encoded protein is CASSLGGGSPGLTEAFF. Looking up the rest from reference TRBV5-1 and TRBJ1-1 gives the full variable domain: KAGVTQTPRYLIKTRGQQVTLSCSPISGHRSVSWYQQTPGQGLQFLFEYFSETQRNKGNFPGRFSGRQFSNSRSEMNVSTLELGDSALYLCASSLGGGSPGLTEAFFGQGTRLTVV.

The chain carries TRBV9 and TRBJ2-3; 12 bases agree with TRBD2. The ends lost 4 bases at V and 2 bases at J; junction bases unmatched: 11. The length of the CDR3 is 18 residues. CDR1 SGDLS and CDR2 YYNGEE come from the germline V gene. CDR3 in amino acids: CASSTELAGGSFTDTQYF. CDR3 nucleotide sequence: TGTGCCAGCAGCACAGAGCTAGCGGGAGGGAGCTTCACAGATACGCAGTATTTT.

The chain joins TRBV4-2 to TRBJ2-7; TRBD2 is a possible D gene (5 bases). The germline V gene encodes CDR1 LGHNA and CDR2 YNFKEQ. The CDR3 length is 16 residues. The V and J ends lost 0 bases and 8 bases respectively, with 20 bases between them. For the CDR3, the DNA is TGTGCCAGCAGCCAAGACCTGGCGGACGAGGACTTGAAGCAGTACTTC. Its protein is CASSQDLADEDLKQYF.

This clone showed up just a few times. J is TRBJ2-3 and V is TRBV9, with D possibly matching TRBD2 (6 bases). CDR3 length: 14 residues. Germline V CDR1 and CDR2: SGDLS, YYNGEE. Trimming took 3 bases from V and 0 from J, leaving 8 bases between them. CDR3 residues: CASSGGVSTDTQYF. Written as DNA, the CDR3 is TGTGCCAGCAGCGGGGGGGTGAGCACAGATACGCAGTATTTT.

This sequence joins TRBV6-6 and TRBJ2-7, with TRBD1 matching over 8 bases. The CDR3 runs 15 residues. V lost 3 bases to trimming and J lost 5 bases; unmatched junction nucleotides: 9. CDR1 and CDR2 (germline): MNHNY, SVGAGI (reference sequence). In DNA, the CDR3 is TGTGCCAGCAGTTATCAGCGGACAGGGAGCCACGAGCAGTACTTC. Translating gives CASSYQRTGSHEQYF.

In this sample, this clone turned up once. The chain employs TRBV5-1 and TRBJ1-1; D is uncertain. The CDR3 spans 11 residues. The V gene lost 5 bases and the J gene lost 7 bases, with 9 bases spanning the gap. Germline V gene data show CDR1 as SGHRS and CDR2 as YFSETQ. The DNA for the CDR3 is TGCGCCAGCAGTAACTTGGTTGAAGCTTTCTTT. Protein sequence: CASSNLVEAFF. Full variable domain (rest looked up from reference TRBV5-1 and TRBJ1-1): KAGVTQTPRYLIKTRGQQVTLSCSPISGHRSVSWYQQTPGQGLQFLFEYFSETQRNKGNFPGRFSGRQFSNSRSEMNVSTLELGDSALYLCASSNLVEAFFGQGTRLTVV.

The chain combines TRBV27 with TRBJ1-6; D call uncertain. Germline V gene lookup returns CDR1 MNHEY and CDR2 SMNVEV (reference sequence). There are 12 residues in the CDR3. V was shortened by 9 bases and J by 7 bases, with 10 bases between the two germline ends. CDR3 region: CASNIGNSPLHF. DNA of the CDR3: TGTGCCAGTAACATCGGGAATTCACCCCTCCACTTT.